Sequencing of this T cell receptor beta chain was carried out in a study of cytomegalovirus exposure and HLA in healthy donors. This PCR relied on a set of 60 Vbeta primers and 13 Jbeta primers. Method: immunoSEQ multiplex PCR; TCRdb's copy keeps in-frame clones and lacks some. Altogether 150,000 to 200,000 clones are present, roughly four fifths being singletons, with the ten largest covering just over 2%. V gave up 2 bases and J gave up 5 bases, with 12 bases separating them. CDR1 and CDR2 from the germline V gene are SGHNT and YENEEA. The CDR3 consists of 14 residues. The rearrangement joins TRBV11-3 to TRBJ2-5; weak D call: TRBD2 (7 bases). The sequence was collected from a woman in her late teens or twenties in good health and CMV-seropositive. The specimen sequenced was PBMCs. CDR3 region: CASSLLGRGETQYF. The CDR3 nucleotides are TGTGCCAGCAGCTTATTAGGGAGGGGGGAGACCCAGTACTTC.